The 10 T cell receptor delta chains given below trace back to one sample, sequenced in a study of Vδ1+ human thymocytes. The study, taken as a whole, reports: Thymic TRG and TRD repertoires appeared highly polyclonal.

The antigens these receptors bind are not known. Extracted RNA was reverse transcribed into cDNA. Multiplex PCR used pooled V-gene forward primers and a constant-region reverse primer to amplify CDR3s. TCRdb re-called the multiplex PCR reads via CATT. Among around 76,000 delta-chain clones listed, approximately 34% were seen once. Input material: Vdelta1+ gamma-delta thymocytes from the thymus. Stated subset: FACS-sorted CD3+ TCRalphabeta- TCRVdelta1+ TCRVdelta2- thymocytes. All receptors derive from a boy younger than two who had congenital heart surgery.

The V gene is TRDV1, the J gene TRDJ1; D may correspond to TRDD2 or TRDD3 (6 bases each). Germline values: CDR1 TSWWSYY, CDR2 QGS. The CDR3 sequence is 18 residues long. The V end was cut by 0 bases, the J end by 6 bases, with 23 bases between. In DNA, the CDR3 is TGTGCTCTTGGGGAACTATTTCCTAATACCGGGGGAGACAATAAACTCATCTTT. Translating it yields CALGELFPNTGGDNKLIF.

The rearrangement joins TRDV1 to TRDJ1; D remains unclear. The V and J ends lost 5 bases and 5 bases respectively, with 3 bases between them. The CDR3 length is 10 residues. From germline, CDR1 is TSWWSYY and CDR2 QGS. Written as DNA, the CDR3 is TGTGCTCTTGGGAGGGATAAACTCATCTTT. Encoded protein: CALGRDKLIF.

The chain carries TRDV1 and TRDJ1; the match to TRDD3 covers 9 bases. The CDR3 length is 19 residues. V lost 0 bases to trimming and J lost 5 bases; unmatched junction nucleotides: 16. Per the germline V gene, CDR1 is TSWWSYY and CDR2 is QGS. Here the CDR3 reads CALGELFSRGDTHLDKLIF. As DNA, the CDR3 is TGTGCTCTTGGGGAACTGTTCTCTAGAGGGGATACGCATTTGGATAAACTCATCTTT.

The gene calls are TRDV1 and TRDJ1, with unresolved D. Trimming took off 6 bases at V and 3 bases at J, with 14 bases between the two ends. The CDR3 is 14 amino acids. Germline V gene sequence: CDR1 TSWWSYY, CDR2 QGS. Written as DNA, the CDR3 is TGTGCTCTTGGATTGTTTCCATACCCCGATAAACTCATCTTT. Translating it yields CALGLFPYPDKLIF.

J is TRDJ1 and V is TRDV1, with D perhaps TRDD3 (5 bases). Germline lookup yields CDR1 TSWWSYY and CDR2 QGS. The V end lost 2 bases, the J end lost 0 bases, and 16 bases lay between the germline ends. The CDR3 length is 17 residues. Here the CDR3 DNA reads TGTGCTCTTGGGGAAGGTGGGGTTTTGGAGTACACCGATAAACTCATCTTT. It encodes CALGEGGVLEYTDKLIF.

The table lists this clone with many counts. The V gene is TRDV2, the J gene TRDJ1; D remains unclear. Trimming removed 4 bases at V and 6 bases at J, with 5 bases between. The CDR3 sequence is 10 residues long. Germline loops: CDR1 GEAIGNYY, CDR2 EKD. The CDR3 DNA reads TGTGCCTGTGAACACCATAAACTCATCTTT. Protein sequence: CACEHHKLIF.

This sequence joins TRDV2 and TRDJ1; weak D call: TRDD3 (6 bases). The CDR3 is made up of 17 amino acids. Looked up from germline, CDR1 is GEAIGNYY and CDR2 is EKD. V was clipped by 0 bases and J by 10 bases, with 26 bases between them. This chain's CDR3 is CACDTAGITGLRRGLIF. Written as DNA, the CDR3 is TGTGCCTGTGACACCGCGGGGATTACGGGCCTCCGGAGGGGACTCATCTTT.

The chain couples TRDV1 to TRDJ1, with 11 positions matching TRDD3. This CDR3 is 23 amino acids long. The germline V gene has CDR1 TSWWSYY and CDR2 QGS. Trimming took 2 bases from V and 3 from J; bases not matched to a gene: 26. DNA of the CDR3: TGTGCTCTTGGGGAATGGCGACCTTATAACGGATTGGGGGATACGGATTGCGCCGATAAACTCATCTTT. It translates to CALGEWRPYNGLGDTDCADKLIF.

The chain uses TRDV1 and TRDJ1, with 7 nucleotides matching TRDD3. CDR3 length: 23 amino acids. The germline V gene has CDR1 TSWWSYY and CDR2 QGS. Trimming at V came to 5 bases and at J to 0 bases, leaving 30 bases not matched to a gene. The chain's CDR3 is CALGKKYPSLYWGSLSYTDKLIF. In DNA, the CDR3 is TGTGCTCTTGGGAAAAAATACCCCTCACTCTACTGGGGATCCTTATCGTACACCGATAAACTCATCTTT.

This sequence joins TRDV1 and TRDJ1; TRDD3 matches 9 bases. The CDR3 runs 16 residues. The ends lost 3 bases at V and 4 bases at J; junction bases unmatched: 9. Germline V gene sequence: CDR1 TSWWSYY, CDR2 QGS. Here the CDR3 reads CALGERGGILRDKLIF. CDR3 nucleotides: TGTGCTCTTGGGGAGCGAGGGGGGATACTCCGCGATAAACTCATCTTT.